One and the same sample provided the 3 T cell receptor beta chains below, sequenced in a study of T cell responses to AZD1222 COVID-19 vaccine. TCRdb's table, derived via immunoSEQ multiplex PCR, lists solely in-frame clones and lacks some. The data contain 150,000 to 180,000 clones, 88% of them singletons. Sequenced material: peripheral blood, taken on day 0 of AZD1222 vaccination. The source of these receptors is an adult in good health.

Comment on this clone: A read error may account for a junction end that differs from germline. V usage is TRBV20-1 and J usage is TRBJ2-7, with D unresolved. The CDR3 loop spans 10 amino acids. CDR1 is DFQATT, CDR2 SNEGSKA, per germline (reference sequence). The CDR3 DNA reads as TGCAGTGCTCGAGATACCGAGCAGTACTTC. Translated: CSARDTEQYF.

The count of this clone is one. The J gene is TRBJ2-7, the V gene TRBV11-2, with D possibly TRBD2 on 5 matching bases. The germline gives CDR1 SGHAT, CDR2 FQNNGV. This CDR3 is 15 amino acids long. Between the trimmed V and J ends, which lost 1 base and 2 bases, there was a span of 12 bases. CDR3 region: CASSLVVIGTYEQYF. In DNA, the CDR3 is TGTGCCAGCAGCTTAGTTGTTATCGGGACCTACGAGCAGTACTTC.

V gene TRBV7-8 combines with J gene TRBJ2-5; a possible D gene is TRBD2 (6 bases). Germline CDR1 reads SGHVS; CDR2 reads FQNEAQ. The CDR3 has 13 amino acids. Trimming cost V 5 bases and J 1 base, with 8 bases left between them. The CDR3 spells CASSRRGQETQYF. CDR3 DNA sequence: TGTGCCAGCAGCCGGAGGGGCCAAGAGACCCAGTACTTC.